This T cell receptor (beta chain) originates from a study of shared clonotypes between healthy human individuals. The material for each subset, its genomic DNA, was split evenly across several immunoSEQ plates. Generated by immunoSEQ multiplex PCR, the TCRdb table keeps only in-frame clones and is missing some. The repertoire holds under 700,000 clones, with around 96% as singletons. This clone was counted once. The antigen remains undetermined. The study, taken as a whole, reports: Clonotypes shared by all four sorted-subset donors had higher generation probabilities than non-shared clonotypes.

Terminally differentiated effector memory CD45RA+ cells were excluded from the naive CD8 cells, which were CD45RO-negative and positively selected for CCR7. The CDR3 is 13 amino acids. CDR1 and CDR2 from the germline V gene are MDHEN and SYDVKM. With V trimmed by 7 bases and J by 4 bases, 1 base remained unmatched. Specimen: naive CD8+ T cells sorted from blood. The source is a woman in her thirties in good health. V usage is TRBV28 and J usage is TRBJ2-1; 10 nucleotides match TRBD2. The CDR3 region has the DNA TGTGCCAGCACTAGCGGGAGTTACAATGAGCAGTTCTTC. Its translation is CASTSGSYNEQFF.